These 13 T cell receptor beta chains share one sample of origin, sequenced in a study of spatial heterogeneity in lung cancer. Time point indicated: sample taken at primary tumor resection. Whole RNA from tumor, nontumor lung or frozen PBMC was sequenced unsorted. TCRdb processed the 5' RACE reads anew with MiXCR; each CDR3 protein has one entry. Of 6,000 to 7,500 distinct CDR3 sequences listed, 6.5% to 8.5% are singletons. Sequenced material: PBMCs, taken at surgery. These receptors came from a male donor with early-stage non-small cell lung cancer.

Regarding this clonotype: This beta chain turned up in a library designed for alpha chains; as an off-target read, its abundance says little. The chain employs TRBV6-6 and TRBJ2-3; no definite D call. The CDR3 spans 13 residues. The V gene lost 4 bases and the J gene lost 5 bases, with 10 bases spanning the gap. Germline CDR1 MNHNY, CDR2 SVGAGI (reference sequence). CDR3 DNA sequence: TGTGCCAGCAGTTGGCAACAGCGAGATACGCAGTATTTT. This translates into CASSWQQRDTQYF.

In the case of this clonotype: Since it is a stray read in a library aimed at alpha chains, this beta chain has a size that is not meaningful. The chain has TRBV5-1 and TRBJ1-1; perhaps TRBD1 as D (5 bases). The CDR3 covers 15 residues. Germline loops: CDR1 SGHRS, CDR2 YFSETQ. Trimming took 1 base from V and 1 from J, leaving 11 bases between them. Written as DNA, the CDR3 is TGCGCCAGCAGCTTGAGCGGGGCGGAGAACACTGAAGCTTTCTTT. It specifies CASSLSGAENTEAFF. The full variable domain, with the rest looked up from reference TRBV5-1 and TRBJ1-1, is KAGVTQTPRYLIKTRGQQVTLSCSPISGHRSVSWYQQTPGQGLQFLFEYFSETQRNKGNFPGRFSGRQFSNSRSEMNVSTLELGDSALYLCASSLSGAENTEAFFGQGTRLTVV.

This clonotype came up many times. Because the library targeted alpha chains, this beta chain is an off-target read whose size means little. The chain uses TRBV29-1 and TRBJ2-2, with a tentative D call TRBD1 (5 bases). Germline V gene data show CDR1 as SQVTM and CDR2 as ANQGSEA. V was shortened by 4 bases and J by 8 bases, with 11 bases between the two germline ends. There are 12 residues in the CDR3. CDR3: CSVGWGQGELFF. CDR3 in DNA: TGCAGCGTTGGTTGGGGCCAAGGGGAGCTGTTTTTT.

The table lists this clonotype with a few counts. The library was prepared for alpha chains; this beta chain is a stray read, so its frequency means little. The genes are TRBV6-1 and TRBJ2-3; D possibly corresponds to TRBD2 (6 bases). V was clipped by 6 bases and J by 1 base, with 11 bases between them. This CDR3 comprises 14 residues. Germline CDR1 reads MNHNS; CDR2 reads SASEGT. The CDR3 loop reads CASRMPGGTDTQYF. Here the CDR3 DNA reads TGTGCCAGCAGAATGCCGGGGGGCACAGATACGCAGTATTTT.

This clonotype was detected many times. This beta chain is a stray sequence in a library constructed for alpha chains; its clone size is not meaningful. The CDR3 nucleotides are TGCGCCAGCAAGGCAGGGGCAATAGCAGATACGCAGTATTTT. It specifies CASKAGAIADTQYF. The V and J genes are TRBV5-1 and TRBJ2-3; D perhaps matches TRBD1 (6 bases). The CDR3 loop spans 14 amino acids. Germline CDR1 and CDR2: SGHRS and YFSETQ. Trimming took 6 bases from V and 4 from J, leaving 15 bases between them.

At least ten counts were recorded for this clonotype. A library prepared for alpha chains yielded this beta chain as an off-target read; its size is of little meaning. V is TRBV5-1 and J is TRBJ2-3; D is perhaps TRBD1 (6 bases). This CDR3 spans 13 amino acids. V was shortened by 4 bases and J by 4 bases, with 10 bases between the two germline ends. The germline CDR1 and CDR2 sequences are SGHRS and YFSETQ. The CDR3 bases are TGCGCCAGCAGCACCACAGGGTCAGATACGCAGTATTTT. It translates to CASSTTGSDTQYF.

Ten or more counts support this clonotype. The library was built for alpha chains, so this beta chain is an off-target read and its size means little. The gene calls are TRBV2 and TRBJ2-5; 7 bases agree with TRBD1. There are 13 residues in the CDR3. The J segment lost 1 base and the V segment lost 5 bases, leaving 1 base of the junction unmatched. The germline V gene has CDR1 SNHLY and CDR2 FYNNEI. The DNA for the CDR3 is TGTGCCAGCAGTCGGGACAGCCAAGAGACCCAGTACTTC. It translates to CASSRDSQETQYF.

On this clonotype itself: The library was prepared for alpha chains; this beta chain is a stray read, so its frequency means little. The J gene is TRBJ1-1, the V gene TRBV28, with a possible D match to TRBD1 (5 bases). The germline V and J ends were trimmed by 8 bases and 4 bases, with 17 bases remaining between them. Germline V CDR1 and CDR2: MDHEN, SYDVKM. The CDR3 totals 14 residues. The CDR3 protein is CASSPWGIGTEAFF. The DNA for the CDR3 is TGTGCCAGCTCTCCCTGGGGGATCGGCACTGAAGCTTTCTTT.

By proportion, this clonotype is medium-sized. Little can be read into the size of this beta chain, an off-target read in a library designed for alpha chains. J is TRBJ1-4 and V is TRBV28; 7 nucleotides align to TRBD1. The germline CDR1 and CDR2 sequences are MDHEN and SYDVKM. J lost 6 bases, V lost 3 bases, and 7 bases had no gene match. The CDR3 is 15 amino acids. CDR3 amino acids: CASSFNRGLYEKLFF. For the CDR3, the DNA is TGTGCCAGCAGTTTCAACAGGGGCCTATATGAAAAACTGTTTTTT.

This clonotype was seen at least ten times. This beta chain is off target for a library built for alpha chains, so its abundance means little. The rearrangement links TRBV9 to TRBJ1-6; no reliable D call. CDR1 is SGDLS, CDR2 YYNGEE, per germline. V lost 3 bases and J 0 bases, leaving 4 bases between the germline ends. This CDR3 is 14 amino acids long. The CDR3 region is CASSEYSYNSPLHF. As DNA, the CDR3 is TGTGCCAGCAGCGAGTACTCCTATAATTCACCCCTCCACTTT.

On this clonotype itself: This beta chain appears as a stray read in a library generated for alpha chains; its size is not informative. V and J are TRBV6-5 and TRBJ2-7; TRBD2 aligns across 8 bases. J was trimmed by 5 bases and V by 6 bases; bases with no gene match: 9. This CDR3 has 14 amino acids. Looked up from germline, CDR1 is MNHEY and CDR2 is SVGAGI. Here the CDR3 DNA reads TGTGCCAGCAGCCCGGGAGCGGGAGCAAACGAGCAGTACTTC. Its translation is CASSPGAGANEQYF.

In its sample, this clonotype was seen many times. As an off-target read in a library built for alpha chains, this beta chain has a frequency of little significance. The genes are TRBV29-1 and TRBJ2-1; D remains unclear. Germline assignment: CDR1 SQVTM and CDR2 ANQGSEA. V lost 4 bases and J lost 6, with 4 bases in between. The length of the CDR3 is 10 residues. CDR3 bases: TGCAGCGTTGGCTCCAATGAGCAGTTCTTC. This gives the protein CSVGSNEQFF.

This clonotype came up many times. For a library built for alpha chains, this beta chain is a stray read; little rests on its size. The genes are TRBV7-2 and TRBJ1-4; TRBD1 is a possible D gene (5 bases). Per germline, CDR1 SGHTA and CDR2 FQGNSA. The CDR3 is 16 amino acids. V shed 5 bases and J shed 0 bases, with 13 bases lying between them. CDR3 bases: TGTGCCAGCAGCCTTAGACAGCTTGCAACTAATGAAAAACTGTTTTTT. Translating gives CASSLRQLATNEKLFF.